This T cell receptor (beta chain) derives from a study of early T cells in non-severe SARS-CoV-2 infection. This clonotype was counted at least ten times. Germline V gives CDR1 SNHLY, CDR2 FYNNEI. The CDR3 covers 13 residues. Trimming stripped 6 bases from V and 3 bases from J, with 12 bases between. Individual cDNA molecules carried attached unique molecular identifiers. TCRdb independently ran MiXCR on the 5' RACE reads; one entry per CDR3 protein. The sample includes some 48,000 distinct CDR3 sequences, about 6% of them seen just once. The receptor was isolated from an adult who was a healthcare worker with PCR-confirmed SARS-CoV-2 infection or an uninfected control (not recorded which). This chain connects TRBV2 to TRBJ2-7; D unresolved. The input for sequencing was whole blood, taken at baseline. In DNA form, the CDR3 reads TGTGCCAGCAGACGTCACATTAACTACGAGCAGTACTTC. It translates to CASRRHINYEQYF.